These 28 T cell receptor beta chains share one sample of origin, sequenced in a study of shared clonotypes between healthy human individuals. CD45RO negativity and positive selection for CCR7 defined naive CD8 cells, a population that excluded terminally differentiated effector memory CD45RA+ cells. Profiling relied on immunoSEQ multiplex PCR, and the TCRdb table lists in-frame clones only, not all of them. The data hold 800,000 or so clones, with about 96% observed a single time. Sequencing input: naive CD8+ T cells sorted from blood. All receptors come from a man aged 25 to 40 in good health.

The V and J genes are TRBV11-2 and TRBJ2-2; 9 nucleotides align to TRBD2. The trim removed 6 bases at V and 3 bases at J, leaving 8 bases unmatched. The CDR3 loop spans 16 amino acids. Germline V gene sequence: CDR1 SGHAT, CDR2 FQNNGV. As DNA, the CDR3 is TGTGCCAGCAGGAGGGGGCGGGAGGGTTACACCGGGGAGCTGTTTTTT. It translates to CASRRGREGYTGELFF.

The chain links TRBV29-1 to TRBJ2-7; weak D call: TRBD1 (6 bases). With 1 base removed from V and 6 bases from J, the gap between germline ends came to 13 bases. The germline CDR1 and CDR2 sequences are SQVTM and ANQGSEA. The CDR3 length is 13 residues. CDR3 DNA: TGCAGCGTTGAAGCATTGGCAGGGGCCGAGCAGTACTTC. Residues: CSVEALAGAEQYF.

The rearrangement links TRBV7-9 to TRBJ2-7; 10 bases agree with TRBD2. Germline V lookup: CDR1 SEHNR, CDR2 FQNEAQ (reference sequence). This CDR3 is built from 16 residues. The V and J ends lost 3 bases and 0 bases, in that order; junction bases with no gene match: 5. The DNA of the CDR3 is TGTGCCAGCAGCTTGGGGCTAGCGGGGGACTCCTACGAGCAGTACTTC. This codes for CASSLGLAGDSYEQYF.

The chain couples TRBV27 to TRBJ2-7; D possibly corresponds to TRBD2 (5 bases). Germline lookup yields CDR1 MNHEY and CDR2 SMNVEV (reference sequence). The CDR3 is 11 residues long. V was trimmed by 7 bases and J by 12 bases, leaving 16 bases between them. CDR3 nucleotides: TGTGCCAGCATGGACTTTATGGGAGTGTACTTC. Protein: CASMDFMGVYF.

This clone appeared a single time. The rearrangement uses TRBV5-1 and TRBJ2-7; D is uncertain. CDR3 length equals 14 residues. The V end was cut by 2 bases, the J end by 0 bases, with 9 bases between. Per the germline V gene, CDR1 is SGHRS and CDR2 is YFSETQ. As DNA, the CDR3 is TGCGCCAGCAGCTTAGGAGTAGTCTCCTACGAGCAGTACTTC. Its translation is CASSLGVVSYEQYF.

V usage is TRBV5-6 and J usage is TRBJ2-1, with 9 bases identical to TRBD2. There are 16 residues in the CDR3. Germline V CDR1 and CDR2: SGHDT, YYEEEE. Trimming cost V 2 bases and J 2 bases; bases outside gene matches: 5. Written as DNA, the CDR3 is TGTGCCAGCAGCTTAAGGGCGGGAGGGACCTACAATGAGCAGTTCTTC. Residues: CASSLRAGGTYNEQFF.

The J gene is TRBJ2-7, the V gene TRBV11-2; TRBD1 matches 7 bases. The CDR3 is made up of 16 amino acids. The V segment lost 4 bases and the J segment 3 bases; nucleotides outside the gene matches: 12. Germline values: CDR1 SGHAT, CDR2 FQNNGV. The CDR3 DNA is TGTGCCAGCAGCTCTTACCGACAGGGAGATTACTACGAGCAGTACTTC. Amino acids: CASSSYRQGDYYEQYF.

This clone was recorded once. This chain uses TRBV4-3 with TRBJ2-7, with 11 bases that match TRBD2. Germline lookup yields CDR1 LGHNA and CDR2 YSLEER. The CDR3 has 14 amino acids. J lost 4 bases, V lost 2 bases, and 1 base had no gene match. The DNA for the CDR3 is TGCGCCAGCAGCCAACTAGCGGGAGGTTACGAGCAGTACTTC. This translates into CASSQLAGGYEQYF.

The chain recombines TRBV7-3 with TRBJ2-3; no clear D. This CDR3 comprises 13 residues. The V end was cut by 5 bases, the J end by 2 bases, with 8 bases between. Germline CDR1 and CDR2: SGHTA and FQGTGA. The CDR3 sequence is CASSPTHTDTQYF. In nucleotides, the CDR3 is TGTGCCAGCAGCCCCACCCACACAGATACGCAGTATTTT.

The chain joins TRBV7-9 to TRBJ2-5; 7 nucleotides match TRBD2. This CDR3 spans 16 amino acids. The ends lost 4 bases at V and 5 bases at J; junction bases unmatched: 13. Germline V gene data show CDR1 as SEHNR and CDR2 as FQNEAQ (reference sequence). CDR3 nucleotide sequence: TGTGCCAGCAGCTATGCCACTAGCGTCAAAGCGGAGACCCAGTACTTC. It codes for CASSYATSVKAETQYF.

The chain employs TRBV7-2 and TRBJ2-7; 8 nucleotides match TRBD1. The CDR3 loop spans 15 amino acids. V shed 3 bases, J shed 2 bases, and the junction held 6 bases outside the gene matches. Germline CDR1 reads SGHTA; CDR2 reads FQGNSA. The DNA of the CDR3 is TGTGCCAGCAGCTTCCATATGACAGGGGCCTACGAGCAGTACTTC. Protein sequence: CASSFHMTGAYEQYF.

The chain employs TRBV7-9 and TRBJ2-7; 13 bases fit TRBD2. V was clipped by 5 bases and J by 2 bases; unmatched bases: 6. This CDR3 spans 16 amino acids. Germline CDR1 and CDR2: SEHNR and FQNEAQ (reference sequence). The DNA of the CDR3 is TGTGCCAGCAGCCGCGGACTAGCGGGAGCGACCTACGAGCAGTACTTC. Its translation: CASSRGLAGATYEQYF.

V usage is TRBV7-9 and J usage is TRBJ2-7; D is perhaps TRBD2 (5 bases). V lost 5 bases and J lost 4, with 12 bases in between. CDR1 is SEHNR, CDR2 FQNEAQ, per germline (reference sequence). The CDR3 is 13 amino acids. CDR3 nucleotide sequence: TGTGCCAGCAGCCCTATACGGGGATACGAGCAGTACTTC. Amino acids: CASSPIRGYEQYF.

CDR3 sequence reads: CATSSGASAYNEQFF. For the CDR3, the DNA is TGTGCCACAAGCTCGGGGGCCTCTGCCTACAATGAGCAGTTCTTC. V is TRBV10-3 and J is TRBJ2-1; D is possibly TRBD1 or TRBD2 (6 bases each). Germline V gene data show CDR1 as ENHRY and CDR2 as SYGVKD. CDR3 length: 15 amino acids. V gave up 10 bases and J gave up 2 bases, with 18 bases separating them.

This clone has a single count. This chain uses TRBV27 with TRBJ2-1, with TRBD2 matching over 14 bases. Germline CDR1 and CDR2: MNHEY and SMNVEV (reference sequence). CDR3 length equals 14 residues. The ends lost 6 bases at V and 10 bases at J; junction bases unmatched: 5. This chain's CDR3 is CASSYGTSGREQFF. The CDR3 DNA is TGTGCCAGCAGCTATGGGACTAGCGGGAGAGAGCAGTTCTTC.

The V and J genes are TRBV7-9 and TRBJ2-1; D is possibly TRBD2 (6 bases). V was shortened by 5 bases and J by 4 bases, with 18 bases between the two germline ends. CDR1 is SEHNR and CDR2 is FQNEAQ in the germline V gene (reference sequence). This CDR3 region has 16 residues. The CDR3 region is CASSQGTWGAYNEQFF. The CDR3 DNA sequence: TGTGCCAGCAGCCAAGGGACTTGGGGTGCATACAATGAGCAGTTCTTC.

The V and J genes are TRBV5-4 and TRBJ2-1, with 12 bases that match TRBD2. V was pared by 4 bases and J by 7 bases, with 9 bases of the junction left unmatched. The germline V gene encodes CDR1 SGHNT and CDR2 YYREEE (reference sequence). The CDR3 covers 16 residues. The CDR3 region has the DNA TGTGCCAGCAGCCACGTCCTAGCGGGAGGGCCTAATGAGCAGTTCTTC. Translating gives CASSHVLAGGPNEQFF.

The chain links TRBV30 to TRBJ2-5; 10 nucleotides line up with TRBD1. Germline V CDR1 and CDR2: GTSNPN, SVGIG (reference sequence). The length of the CDR3 is 13 residues. Trimming at V came to 4 bases and at J to 2 bases, leaving 1 base not matched to a gene. The CDR3 sequence is CAWMDRGQETQYF. Here the CDR3 DNA reads TGTGCCTGGATGGACAGGGGGCAAGAGACCCAGTACTTC.

V and J are TRBV15 and TRBJ2-1, with 8 bases lining up with TRBD1. The germline gives CDR1 LNHNV, CDR2 YYDKDF (reference sequence). The V gene end was trimmed by 0 bases and the J gene end by 6 bases; junction bases not matched to a gene: 7. There are 16 residues in the CDR3. CDR3 amino acids: CATSRDWTGYGNEQFF. The CDR3 coding sequence is TGTGCCACCAGCAGAGACTGGACAGGGTACGGCAATGAGCAGTTCTTC.

The chain couples TRBV5-1 to TRBJ2-5; 8 positions agree with TRBD2. The CDR3 loop spans 15 amino acids. The V and J ends lost 9 bases and 5 bases, in that order; junction bases with no gene match: 15. CDR1 SGHRS and CDR2 YFSETQ come from the germline V gene. CDR3 coding DNA: TGCGCCACCAGAGAAGGGCTAGCGGGTTTGGAGACCCAGTACTTC. This sequence encodes CATREGLAGLETQYF.

This chain links TRBV5-8 with TRBJ1-5; 7 nucleotides match TRBD1. With V trimmed by 3 bases and J by 0 bases, 3 bases remained unmatched. The CDR3 runs 15 residues. The V gene's germline CDR1 is SGHTS and CDR2 YDEGEE. CDR3 sequence reads: CASSSGQASNQPQHF. Written as DNA, the CDR3 is TGTGCCAGCAGCTCAGGACAGGCTAGCAATCAGCCCCAGCATTTT.

The chain links TRBV5-1 to TRBJ2-1, with 11 bases fitting TRBD1. The V and J ends lost 0 bases and 5 bases, in that order; junction bases with no gene match: 7. The CDR3 is 17 amino acids. Per the germline V gene, CDR1 is SGHRS and CDR2 is YFSETQ. CDR3 coding DNA: TGCGCCAGCAGCTTGGCAGGACAGGGGGCGATGGACAATGAGCAGTTCTTC. Its translation is CASSLAGQGAMDNEQFF.

The gene calls are TRBV2 and TRBJ2-3; D call uncertain. CDR1 and CDR2 from the germline V gene are SNHLY and FYNNEI. V was trimmed by 4 bases and J by 1 base, leaving 6 bases between them. The CDR3 runs to 13 residues. The CDR3 is CASSVMGTDTQYF. The CDR3 DNA sequence: TGTGCCAGCAGTGTAATGGGCACAGATACGCAGTATTTT.

This clone was observed a single time. The rearrangement joins TRBV6-5 to TRBJ2-2; TRBD2 matches at 13 bases. CDR3 length: 15 residues. In germline, CDR1 is MNHEY, CDR2 SVGAGI. Trimming removed 2 bases from V and 6 bases from J; junction bases left unmatched: 0. The CDR3 loop reads CASSYGTSGAGELFF. CDR3 bases: TGTGCCAGCAGTTACGGGACTAGCGGGGCCGGGGAGCTGTTTTTT.

This chain links TRBV7-6 with TRBJ2-1; the match to TRBD2 covers 8 bases. Germline values: CDR1 SGHVS, CDR2 FNYEAQ. CDR3 length: 15 amino acids. Trimming removed 5 bases from V and 2 bases from J; junction bases left unmatched: 5. This CDR3 is CASSPSGSPYNEQFF. CDR3 in DNA: TGTGCCAGCAGCCCCAGCGGGAGTCCCTACAATGAGCAGTTCTTC.

The CDR3 nucleotides are TGTGCCAGCAAGACCCGGGATAACAATGAGCAGTTCTTC. Translation: CASKTRDNNEQFF. The J gene is TRBJ2-1, the V gene TRBV7-9; possible D gene TRBD2, 5 bases. The CDR3 covers 13 residues. Per germline, CDR1 SEHNR and CDR2 FQNEAQ (reference sequence). The germline V and J ends were trimmed by 7 bases and 5 bases, with 12 bases remaining between them. The full variable domain, in which reference TRBV7-9 and TRBJ2-1 provide the parts outside the CDR3, is DTGVSQNPRHKITKRGQNVTFRCDPISEHNRLYWYRQTLGQGPEFLTYFQNEAQLEKSRLLSDRFSAERPKGSFSTLEIQRTEQGDSAMYLCASKTRDNNEQFFGPGTRLTVL.

The chain carries TRBV7-9 and TRBJ2-7; D unresolved. Trimming left V 1 base short and J 7 bases short, with 11 bases between. Germline CDR1 and CDR2: SEHNR and FQNEAQ (reference sequence). The CDR3 has 13 amino acids. The CDR3 nucleotides are TGTGCCAGCAGCTTAGGTCTGACCGAAGAGCAGTACTTC. Translation: CASSLGLTEEQYF.

This sequence joins TRBV7-6 and TRBJ2-1; a weak D match, TRBD2 (5 bases). Trimming left V 8 bases short and J 0 bases short, with 8 bases between. From germline, CDR1 is SGHVS and CDR2 FNYEAQ. The CDR3 totals 13 residues. DNA for the CDR3: TGTGCCAGCCAGAGCGGCTCCTACAATGAGCAGTTCTTC. Protein sequence: CASQSGSYNEQFF.